This TCR beta chain was obtained from a study of OX40 agonist ivuxolimab in advanced cancers. Background on the study: Dose-escalation patients' cancers were hepatocellular carcinoma, melanoma, renal cell or head and neck cancer. Subjects had a mean age of roughly 60 years, with a range of about 20 to 85; more than 70% were male.

As concerns this clone: The antigen remains undetermined.

Profiled with immunoSEQ multiplex PCR; TCRdb holds only in-frame clones, not every one. The sample has about 42,000 clones, around 89% seen once. The germline gives CDR1 LGHNT, CDR2 FRNRAP. Trimming pared 2 bases from V and 3 bases from J, leaving 11 bases between. CDR3 size: 14 residues. Notes on the study in general: At 0.1 to 3.0 mg/kg, clonal expansion of CD4+ and CD8+ blood T cells had occurred by week 6.

Specimen: CD4+ or CD8+ T cells sorted from blood, collected in a trial of the OX40 agonist ivuxolimab. V gene TRBV12-5 combines with J gene TRBJ2-7; no clear D gene. The TCR originated in an adult with an advanced solid tumor such as melanoma, head and neck, liver or kidney cancer. CDR3 bases: TGTGCTAGTGGTTTGCCCCGAGTGTACTACGAGCAGTACTTC. Encoded protein: CASGLPRVYYEQYF.